This T cell receptor (beta chain) appears in the sequencing data of a study of control samples from healthy donors and cancer patients. The assay was immunoSEQ multiplex PCR, and TCRdb's table has in-frame clones only and misses some. Found here are 120,000 or so clones, more than 80% of them singletons; the top ten hold 30% to 50%. V lost 2 bases, J lost 9 bases, and 9 bases stayed unmatched. Germline V gives CDR1 MNHEY, CDR2 SVGAGI. The CDR3 is 16 residues long. The chain employs TRBV6-5 and TRBJ1-6, with 8 bases fitting TRBD1. The clonotype comes from a man in his fifties or sixties in good health. The sample comprised blood. In DNA, the CDR3 is TGTGCCAGCAGTTACCGACAGGGGATCGGAGGTTCACCCCTCCACTTT. Protein product: CASSYRQGIGGSPLHF.